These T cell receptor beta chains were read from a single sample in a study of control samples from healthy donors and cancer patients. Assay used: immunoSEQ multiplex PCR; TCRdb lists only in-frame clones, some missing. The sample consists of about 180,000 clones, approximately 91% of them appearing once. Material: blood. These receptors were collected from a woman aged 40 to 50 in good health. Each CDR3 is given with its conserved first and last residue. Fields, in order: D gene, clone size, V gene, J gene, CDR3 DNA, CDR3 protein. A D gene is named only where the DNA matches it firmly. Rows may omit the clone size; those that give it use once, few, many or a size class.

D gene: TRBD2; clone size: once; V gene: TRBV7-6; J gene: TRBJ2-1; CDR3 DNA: TGTGCCAGCAGCTTAGTCGATCTAGCGGGTAGCAATGAGCAGTTCTTC; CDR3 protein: CASSLVDLAGSNEQFF
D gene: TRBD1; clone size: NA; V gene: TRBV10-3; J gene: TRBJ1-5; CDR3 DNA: TGTGCCATCACAGGAGGGGACAGTCAGCCCCAGCATTTT; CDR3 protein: CAITGGDSQPQHF
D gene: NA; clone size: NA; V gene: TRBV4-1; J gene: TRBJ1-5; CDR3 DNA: TGCGCCAGCAGCCAAGACAGGACGGATAGCAATCAGCCCCAGCATTTT; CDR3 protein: CASSQDRTDSNQPQHF
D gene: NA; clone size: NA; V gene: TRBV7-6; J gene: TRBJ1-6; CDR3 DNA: TGTGCCAGCGCAACAGGGCCATCCTATAATTCACCCCTCCACTTT; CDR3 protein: CASATGPSYNSPLHF
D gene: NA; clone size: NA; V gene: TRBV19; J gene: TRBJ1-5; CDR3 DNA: TGTGCCAGTACCGAGCTGGGGGGGAGCAATCAGCCCCAGCATTTT; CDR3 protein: CASTELGGSNQPQHF
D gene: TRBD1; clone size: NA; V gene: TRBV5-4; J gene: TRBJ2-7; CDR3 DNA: TGTGCCAGCAGCCTGGACAGGGGTGCCTACGAGCAGTACTTC; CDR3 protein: CASSLDRGAYEQYF
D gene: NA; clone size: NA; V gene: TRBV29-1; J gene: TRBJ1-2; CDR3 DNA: TGCAGCGTTGAAGATGGAGGTTGGGGGGATTATGGCTACACCTTC; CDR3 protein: CSVEDGGWGDYGYTF
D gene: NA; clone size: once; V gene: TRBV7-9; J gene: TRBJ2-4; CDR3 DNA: TGTGCCAGCAGCCTCCCACGGGGCAGGAAAGTCAAAAACATTCAGTACTTC; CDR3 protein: CASSLPRGRKVKNIQYF
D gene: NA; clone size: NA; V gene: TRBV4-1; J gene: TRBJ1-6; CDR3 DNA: TGCGCCAGCAGCCAAGATGCAGGGGTTAATTCACCCCTCCACTTT; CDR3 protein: CASSQDAGVNSPLHF
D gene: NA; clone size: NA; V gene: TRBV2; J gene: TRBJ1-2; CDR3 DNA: TGTGCCAGCAGTGATGTAGAGTCCTATGGCTACACCTTC; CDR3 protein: CASSDVESYGYTF
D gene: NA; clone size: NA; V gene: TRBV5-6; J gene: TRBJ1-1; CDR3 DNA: TGTGCCAGCAGCCTCCAGAACACTGAAGCTTTCTTT; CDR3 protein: CASSLQNTEAFF
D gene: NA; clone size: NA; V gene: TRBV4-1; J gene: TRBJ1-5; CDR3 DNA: TGCGCCAGCAGCCAAGATCCAGGGAACCTTTACCCCCAGCATTTT; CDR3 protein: CASSQDPGNLYPQHF
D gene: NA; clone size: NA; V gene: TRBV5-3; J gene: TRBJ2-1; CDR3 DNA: TGTGCCAGAAGTCAACGGCCACTTTGGGGCAATGAGCAGTTCTTC; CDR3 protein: CARSQRPLWGNEQFF
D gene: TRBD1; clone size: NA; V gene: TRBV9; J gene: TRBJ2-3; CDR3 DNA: TGTGCCAGCAGTATAAACCCAGGGGGTGGGACAGATACGCAGTATTTT; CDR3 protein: CASSINPGGGTDTQYF
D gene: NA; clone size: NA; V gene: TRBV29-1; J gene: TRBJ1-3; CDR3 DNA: TGCAGCGTGGGGAGGGGGGCCGATCGTAGAAACACCATATATTTT; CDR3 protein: CSVGRGADRRNTIYF
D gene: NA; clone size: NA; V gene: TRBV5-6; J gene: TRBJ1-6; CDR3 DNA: TGTGCCAGCAGCTTAGAGGTCTTAAATTCACCCCTCCACTTT; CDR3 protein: CASSLEVLNSPLHF
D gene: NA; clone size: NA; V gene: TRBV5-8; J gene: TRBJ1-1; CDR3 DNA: TGTGCCAGCAGCACGTCTTGGCCGACTAACACTGAAGCTTTCTTT; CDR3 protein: CASSTSWPTNTEAFF
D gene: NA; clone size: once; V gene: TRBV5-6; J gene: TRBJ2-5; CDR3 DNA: TGTGCCAGCAGCCTACGGATCCTAACTCAAGAGACCCAGTACTTC; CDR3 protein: CASSLRILTQETQYF
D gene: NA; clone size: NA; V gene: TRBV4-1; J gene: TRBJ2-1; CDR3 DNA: TGCGCCAGCAGCCAAGAAGGTCAGGGATCCTCCTACAATGAGCAGTTCTTC; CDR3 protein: CASSQEGQGSSYNEQFF
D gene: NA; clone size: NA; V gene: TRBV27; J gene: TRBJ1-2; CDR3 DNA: TGTGCCAGCAGTCCCTCTGATGGGTACGTGGTGTATGGCTACACCTTC; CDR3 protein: CASSPSDGYVVYGYTF
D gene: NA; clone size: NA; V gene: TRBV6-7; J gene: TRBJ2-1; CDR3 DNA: TGTGCCAGCAGCCACTCTCGGGGCTTTTCCTACAATGAGCAGTTCTTC; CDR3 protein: CASSHSRGFSYNEQFF
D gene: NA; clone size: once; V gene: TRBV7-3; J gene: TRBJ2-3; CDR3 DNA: TGTGCCAGCAGCCTGGGGACGATTGCGACAGATACGCAGTATTTT; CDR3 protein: CASSLGTIATDTQYF
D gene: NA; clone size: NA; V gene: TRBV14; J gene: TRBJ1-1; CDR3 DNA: TGTGCCAGCAGACCTAAAGGGAGCCACACTGAAGCTTTCTTT; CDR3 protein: CASRPKGSHTEAFF
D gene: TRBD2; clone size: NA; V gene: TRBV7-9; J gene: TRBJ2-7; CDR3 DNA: TGTGCCAGCAGCCCAGAGGGACTAGCCTACGAGCAGTACTTC; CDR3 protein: CASSPEGLAYEQYF
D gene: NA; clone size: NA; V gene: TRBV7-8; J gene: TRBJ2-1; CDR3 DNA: TGTGCCAGCAGCTTACGTTTAGGGACTTCCCTGGATCCCAATGAGCAGTTCTTC; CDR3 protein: CASSLRLGTSLDPNEQFF
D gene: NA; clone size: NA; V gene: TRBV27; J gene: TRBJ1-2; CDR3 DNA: TGTGCCAGCAGTTTATCGATGTGGGAAAACTATGGCTACACCTTC; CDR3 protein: CASSLSMWENYGYTF
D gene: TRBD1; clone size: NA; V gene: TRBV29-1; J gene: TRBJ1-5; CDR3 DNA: TGCAGCGTGGCCGGGACAGGGAGAAATCAGCCCCAGCATTTT; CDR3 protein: CSVAGTGRNQPQHF
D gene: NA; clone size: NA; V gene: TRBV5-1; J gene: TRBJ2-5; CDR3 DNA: TGCGCCAGCAGCTTAGCGGTATTAGGTGACCAGTACTTC; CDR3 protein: CASSLAVLGDQYF
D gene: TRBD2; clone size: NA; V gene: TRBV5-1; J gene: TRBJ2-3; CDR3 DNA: TGCGCCAGCCGGACTAGCGGGGCCCCGGGGGATACGCAGTATTTT; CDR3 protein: CASRTSGAPGDTQYF
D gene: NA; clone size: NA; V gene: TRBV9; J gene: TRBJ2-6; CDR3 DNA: TGTGCCAGCAGCGATGATATCATTCTGAGGGCCAACGTCCTGACTTTC; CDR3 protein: CASSDDIILRANVLTF
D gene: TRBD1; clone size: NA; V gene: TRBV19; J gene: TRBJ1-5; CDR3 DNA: TGTGCCAGTAGTGCCTTACCGGGACAGGGGGCGAACCCGAATCAGCCCCAGCATTTT; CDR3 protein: CASSALPGQGANPNQPQHF
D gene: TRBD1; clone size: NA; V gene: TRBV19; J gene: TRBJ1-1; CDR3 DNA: TGTGCCAGTCACTTCTCAGGGGGGCGCAGCACTGAAGCTTTCTTT; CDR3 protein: CASHFSGGRSTEAFF
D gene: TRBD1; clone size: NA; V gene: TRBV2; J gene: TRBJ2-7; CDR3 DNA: TGTGCCAGCAGTCAATACAGGGGGGACGAGCAGTACTTC; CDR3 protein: CASSQYRGDEQYF
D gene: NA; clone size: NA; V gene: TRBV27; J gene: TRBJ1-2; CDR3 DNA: TGTGCCAGCAGTTTATACGGGGGCTATGGCTACACCTTC; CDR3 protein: CASSLYGGYGYTF
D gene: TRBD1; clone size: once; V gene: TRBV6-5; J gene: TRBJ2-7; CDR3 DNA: TGTGCCAGCAGTCCAACGACAGGGTCGGTCGAGCAGTACTTC; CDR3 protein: CASSPTTGSVEQYF
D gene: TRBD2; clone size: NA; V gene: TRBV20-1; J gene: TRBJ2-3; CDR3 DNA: TGCAGTGCTAGTCCAGCGGGGAAAGATACGCAGTATTTT; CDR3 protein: CSASPAGKDTQYF
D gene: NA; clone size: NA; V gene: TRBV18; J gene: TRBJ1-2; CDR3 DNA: TGTGCCAGCTCACCCCTGGAGAGACACTCTAGGGGTGGCTACACCTTC; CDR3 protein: CASSPLERHSRGGYTF
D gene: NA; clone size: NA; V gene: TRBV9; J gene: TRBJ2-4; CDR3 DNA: TGTGCCAGCAGCGTTTCGGACTGGGACATTCAGTACTTC; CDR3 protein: CASSVSDWDIQYF
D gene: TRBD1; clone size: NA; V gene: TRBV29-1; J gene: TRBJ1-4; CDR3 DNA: TGCAGCGTTGAGAGACAGGGAGGGGAAAAACTGTTTTTT; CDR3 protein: CSVERQGGEKLFF
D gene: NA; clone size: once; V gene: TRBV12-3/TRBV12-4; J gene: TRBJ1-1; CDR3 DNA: TGTGCCAGCGGAAATTTTGCGGGGACTGAAGCTTTCTTT; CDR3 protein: CASGNFAGTEAFF
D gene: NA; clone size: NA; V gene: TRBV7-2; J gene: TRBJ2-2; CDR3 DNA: TGTGCCAGCAGCTCTTCGACATTCACCGGGGAGCTGTTTTTT; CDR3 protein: CASSSSTFTGELFF
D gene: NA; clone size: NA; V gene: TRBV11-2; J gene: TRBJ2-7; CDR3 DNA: TGTGCCAGCATTGGGGTCCCCTCCTACGAGCAGTACTTC; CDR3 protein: CASIGVPSYEQYF
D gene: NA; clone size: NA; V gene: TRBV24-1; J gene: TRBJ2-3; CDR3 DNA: TGTGCCACCAGTGATTTTGCAGATACGCAGTATTTT; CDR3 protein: CATSDFADTQYF
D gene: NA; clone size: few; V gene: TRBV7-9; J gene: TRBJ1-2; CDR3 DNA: TGTGCCAGCAGCTTAGTGAGAAGGGGCTACACCTTC; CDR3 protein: CASSLVRRGYTF
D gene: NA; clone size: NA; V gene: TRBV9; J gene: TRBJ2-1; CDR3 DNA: TGTGCCAGCAGCGCCAGACACCTCTCCTCCTACAATGAGCAGTTCTTC; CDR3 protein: CASSARHLSSYNEQFF
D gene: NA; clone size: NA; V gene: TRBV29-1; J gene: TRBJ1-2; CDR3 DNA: TGCAGCGTTCCCGAGGACTACTATGGCTACACCTTC; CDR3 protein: CSVPEDYYGYTF
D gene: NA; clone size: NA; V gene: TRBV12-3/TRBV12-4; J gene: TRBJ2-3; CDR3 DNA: TGTGCCAGCAACTGGGAGATCTCAGATACGCAGTATTTT; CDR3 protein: CASNWEISDTQYF
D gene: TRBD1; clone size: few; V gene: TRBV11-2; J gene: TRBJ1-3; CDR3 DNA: TGTGCCAGCAGCTCAGGGGGCGCGTCTGGAAACACCATATATTTT; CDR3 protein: CASSSGGASGNTIYF
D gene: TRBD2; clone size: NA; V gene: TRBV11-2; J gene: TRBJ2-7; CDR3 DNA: TGTGCCAGCAGCTTCCAGCGGGGGGACTCCTACGAGCAGTACTTC; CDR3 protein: CASSFQRGDSYEQYF
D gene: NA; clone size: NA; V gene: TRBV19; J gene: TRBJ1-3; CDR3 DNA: TGTGCCAGTGGAAGCGGGTCGGAGTGGTTAGGAAACACCATATATTTT; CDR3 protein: CASGSGSEWLGNTIYF
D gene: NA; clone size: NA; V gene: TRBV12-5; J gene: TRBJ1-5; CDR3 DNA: TGTGCTAGTGGTTTCGAGCAGCCCCAGCATTTT; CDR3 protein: CASGFEQPQHF
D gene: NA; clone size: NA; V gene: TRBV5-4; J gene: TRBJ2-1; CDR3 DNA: TGTGCCAGCAGCTTGGTGCCAGTCAACAATGAGCAGTTCTTC; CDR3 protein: CASSLVPVNNEQFF
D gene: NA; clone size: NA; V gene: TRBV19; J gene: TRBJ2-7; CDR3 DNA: TGTGCCAGTAGTATACAGGGCCCCAACGAGCAGTACTTC; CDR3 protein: CASSIQGPNEQYF
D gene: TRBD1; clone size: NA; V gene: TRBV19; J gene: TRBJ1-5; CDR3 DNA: TGTGCCAGTAGTATAGAGGGACAGGGGATGGCAAATCAGCCCCAGCATTTT; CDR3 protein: CASSIEGQGMANQPQHF
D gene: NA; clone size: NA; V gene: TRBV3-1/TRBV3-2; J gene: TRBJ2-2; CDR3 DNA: TGTGCCAGCAGTCACAAGCCATCCGGGGAGCTGTTTTTT; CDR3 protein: CASSHKPSGELFF
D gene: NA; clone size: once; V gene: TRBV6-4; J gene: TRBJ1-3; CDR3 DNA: TGTGCCAGCAGTGACTCAATCGGGGGAAACACCATATATTTT; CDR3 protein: CASSDSIGGNTIYF
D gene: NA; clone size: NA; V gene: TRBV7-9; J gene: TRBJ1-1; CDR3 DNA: TGTGCCAGCAGCTCGAGTCCCGGTGAGGCTTTCTTT; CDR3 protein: CASSSSPGEAFF
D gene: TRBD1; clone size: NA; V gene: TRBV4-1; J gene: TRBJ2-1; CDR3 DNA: TGCGCCAGCAGCCAACCGACAGGGGGATACAATGAGCAGTTCTTC; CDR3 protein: CASSQPTGGYNEQFF
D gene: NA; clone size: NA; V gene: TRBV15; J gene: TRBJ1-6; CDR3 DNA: TGTGCCACCAGCAGAGTGTCAGGGGTTTCCCTCCACTTT; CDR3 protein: CATSRVSGVSLHF